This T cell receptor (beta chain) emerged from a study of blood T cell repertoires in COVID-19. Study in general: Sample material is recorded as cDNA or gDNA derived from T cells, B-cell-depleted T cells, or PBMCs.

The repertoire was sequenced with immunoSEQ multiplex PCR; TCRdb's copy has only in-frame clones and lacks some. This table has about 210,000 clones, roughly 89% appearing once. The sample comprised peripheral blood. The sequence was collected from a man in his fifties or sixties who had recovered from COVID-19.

CDR3 in DNA: TGTGCCAGCACCAGGGGACAGTTCACTGAAGCTTTCTTT. It codes for CASTRGQFTEAFF. The chain combines TRBV6-5 with TRBJ1-1; 7 positions agree with TRBD1. V lost 7 bases to trimming and J lost 4 bases; unmatched junction nucleotides: 6. The CDR3 is 13 residues long. Germline-derived CDR1 and CDR2 are MNHEY and SVGAGI.